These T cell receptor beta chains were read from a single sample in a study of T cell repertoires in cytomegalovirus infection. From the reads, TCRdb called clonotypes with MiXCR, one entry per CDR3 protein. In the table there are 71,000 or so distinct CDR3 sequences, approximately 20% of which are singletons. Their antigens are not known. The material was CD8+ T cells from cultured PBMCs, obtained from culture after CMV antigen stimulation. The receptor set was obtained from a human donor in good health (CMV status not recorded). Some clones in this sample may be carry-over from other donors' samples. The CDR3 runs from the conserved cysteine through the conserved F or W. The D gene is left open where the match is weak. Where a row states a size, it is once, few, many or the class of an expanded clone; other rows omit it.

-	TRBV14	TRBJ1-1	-	CASSQSWVTEAFF	TGTGCCAGCAGCCAATCCTGGGTCACTGAAGCTTTCTTT
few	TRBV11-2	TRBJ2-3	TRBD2	CASSLRGLAGSSTDTQYF	TGTGCCAGCAGCTTGCGCGGACTAGCGGGGTCTAGCACAGATACGCAGTATTTT
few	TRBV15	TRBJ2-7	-	CATSRDGYEQYF	TGTGCCACCAGCAGAGACGGCTACGAGCAGTACTTC
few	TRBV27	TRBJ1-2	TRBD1	CVSRGDRVIAGSYGYTF	TGTGTCAGCAGGGGGGACAGGGTGATTGCGGGAAGCTATGGCTACACCTTC
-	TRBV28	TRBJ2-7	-	CASSLGGEPFYEQYF	TGTGCCAGCAGTTTGGGCGGGGAACCCTTCTACGAGCAGTACTTC
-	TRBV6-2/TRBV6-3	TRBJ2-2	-	CASSYSRTGTRELFF	TGTGCCAGCAGTTACTCAAGGACCGGTACTCGGGAGCTGTTTTTT
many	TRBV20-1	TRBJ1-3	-	CSVWALGNTIYF	TGCAGTGTATGGGCGCTTGGAAACACCATATATTTT
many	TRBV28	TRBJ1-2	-	CASRKGFPLRDYGYTF	TGTGCCAGCAGAAAAGGTTTCCCCCTTAGGGACTATGGCTACACCTTC
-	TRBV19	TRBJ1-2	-	CASSAGALNYGYTF	TGTGCCAGTAGCGCAGGGGCTCTCAACTATGGCTACACCTTC
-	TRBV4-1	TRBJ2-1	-	CASSSTGNTPYNEQFF	TGCGCCAGCAGCTCAACAGGGAATACGCCTTACAATGAGCAGTTCTTC
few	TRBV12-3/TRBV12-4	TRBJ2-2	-	CASRGLSNTGELFF	TGTGCCAGCAGGGGACTTTCGAACACCGGGGAGCTGTTTTTT
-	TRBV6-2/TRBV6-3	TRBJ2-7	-	CASSYGGVNYEQYF	TGTGCCAGCAGTTACGGCGGAGTTAACTACGAGCAGTACTTC
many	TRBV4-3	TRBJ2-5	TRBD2	CASSRRLAGVPEQETQYF	TGCGCCAGCAGCCGCCGACTAGCGGGGGTCCCTGAGCAAGAGACCCAGTACTTC
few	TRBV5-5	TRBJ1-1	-	CASSLEWGLDTEAFF	TGTGCCAGCAGCTTGGAGTGGGGGTTGGACACTGAAGCTTTCTTT
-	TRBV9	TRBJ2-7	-	CASSVGSSYEQYF	TGTGCCAGCAGCGTCGGGAGCTCCTACGAGCAGTACTTC
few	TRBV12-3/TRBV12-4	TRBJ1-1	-	CASSFPFRGRSTEAFF	TGTGCCAGCAGTTTCCCCTTCCGGGGGCGTAGCACTGAAGCTTTCTTT
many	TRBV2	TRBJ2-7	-	CARGTWNNEQYF	TGTGCCAGAGGGACATGGAATAACGAGCAGTACTTC
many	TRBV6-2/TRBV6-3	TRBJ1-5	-	CASNPRSSNQPQHF	TGTGCCAGCAACCCGAGAAGTAGCAATCAGCCCCAGCATTTT
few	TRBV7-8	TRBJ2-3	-	CASSPRFGRTDTQYF	TGTGCCAGCAGCCCCCGTTTTGGTCGCACAGATACGCAGTATTTT
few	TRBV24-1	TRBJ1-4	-	CATSDRHGGAAEKLFF	TGTGCCACCAGTGATCGCCACGGGGGGGCGGCTGAAAAACTGTTTTTT
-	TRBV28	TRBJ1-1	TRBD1	CASSLRGRGMNTEAFF	TGTGCCAGCAGTTTAAGGGGGCGCGGGATGAACACTGAAGCTTTCTTT
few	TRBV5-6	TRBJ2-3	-	CASSLAGGRGDTQYF	TGTGCCAGCAGCTTGGCCGGGGGGCGAGGAGATACGCAGTATTTT
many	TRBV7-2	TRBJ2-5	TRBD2	CASSLVAAETIAGGPGTQYF	TGTGCCAGCAGCTTAGTGGCCGCGGAAACTATAGCGGGGGGCCCCGGGACCCAGTACTTC
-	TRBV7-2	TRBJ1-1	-	CASSLDGGRGTEAFF	TGTGCCAGCAGCTTAGACGGGGGCAGGGGCACTGAAGCTTTCTTT
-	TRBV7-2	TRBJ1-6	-	CASSLEGWQPANSPLHF	TGTGCCAGCAGCTTAGAAGGTTGGCAGCCTGCTAATTCACCCCTCCACTTT
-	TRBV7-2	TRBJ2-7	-	CASSPHFGRSYEQYF	TGTGCCAGCAGCCCCCACTTTGGACGGTCCTACGAGCAGTACTTC
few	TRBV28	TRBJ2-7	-	CASSLLTGTYEQYF	TGTGCCAGCAGTCTCCTGACGGGAACCTACGAGCAGTACTTC
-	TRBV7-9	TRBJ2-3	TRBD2	CASSTRTSGGWGTDTQYF	TGTGCCAGCAGCACGCGGACTAGCGGGGGCTGGGGCACAGATACGCAGTATTTT
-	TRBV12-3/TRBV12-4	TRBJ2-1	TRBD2	CASSLYLVLAGNEQFF	TGTGCCAGCAGTTTATACCTGGTTTTAGCGGGGAATGAGCAGTTCTTC
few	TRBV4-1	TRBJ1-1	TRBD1	CASSQATGGNGNTEAFF	TGCGCCAGCAGCCAAGCGACAGGGGGAAATGGGAACACTGAAGCTTTCTTT
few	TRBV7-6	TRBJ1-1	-	CASSLGGINTEAFF	TGTGCCAGCAGCTTAGGAGGGATTAACACTGAAGCTTTCTTT
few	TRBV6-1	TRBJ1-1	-	CASSVRKAFF	TGTGCCAGCAGTGTCCGGAAAGCTTTCTTT
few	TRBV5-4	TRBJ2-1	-	CASSLWDGNEQFF	TGTGCCAGCAGCTTGTGGGATGGCAATGAGCAGTTCTTC
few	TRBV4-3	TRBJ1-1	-	CASSQTIRHTEAFF	TGCGCCAGCAGCCAGACAATACGGCACACTGAAGCTTTCTTT
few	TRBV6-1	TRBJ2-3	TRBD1	CASSSGQGTDTQYF	TGTGCCAGCAGTTCCGGACAGGGAACAGATACGCAGTATTTT
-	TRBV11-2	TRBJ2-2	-	CASSLESTGELFF	TGTGCCAGCAGCTTAGAGTCCACCGGGGAGCTGTTTTTT
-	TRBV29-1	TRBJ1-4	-	CSVGSQEKLFF	TGCAGCGTGGGATCACAGGAAAAACTGTTTTTT
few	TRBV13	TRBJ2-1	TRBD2	CASSFGLAGGSYNEQFF	TGTGCCAGCAGCTTCGGACTAGCGGGGGGTTCCTACAATGAGCAGTTCTTC
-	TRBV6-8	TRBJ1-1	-	CASSPTNTEAFF	TGTGCCAGCAGCCCCACGAACACTGAAGCTTTCTTT
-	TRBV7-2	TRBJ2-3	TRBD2	CASSHPASGGADTQYF	TGTGCCAGCAGCCACCCGGCGAGCGGGGGTGCGGATACGCAGTATTTT
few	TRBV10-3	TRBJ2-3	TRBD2	CAITSGGFTDTQYF	TGTGCCATAACTAGCGGGGGGTTCACAGATACGCAGTATTTT
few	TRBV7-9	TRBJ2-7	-	CASSTRDTGYEQYF	TGTGCCAGCAGCACTCGGGACACTGGGTACGAGCAGTACTTC
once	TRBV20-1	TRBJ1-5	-	CSARDLLGMPQHF	TGCAGTGCTAGAGATCTCCTAGGGATGCCCCAGCATTTT
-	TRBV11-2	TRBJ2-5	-	CASSLASSARETQYF	TGTGCCAGCAGCTTAGCGTCCTCGGCTCGCGAGACCCAGTACTTC
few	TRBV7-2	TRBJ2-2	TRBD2	CASSLYSGGPNTGELFF	TGTGCCAGCAGCTTATACAGCGGGGGCCCGAACACCGGGGAGCTGTTTTTT
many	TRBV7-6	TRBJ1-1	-	CASSLTGNTEAFF	TGTGCCAGCAGCTTAACCGGGAACACTGAAGCTTTCTTT
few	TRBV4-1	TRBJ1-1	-	CASSQEPTPGWNTEAFF	TGCGCCAGCAGCCAAGAGCCAACGCCCGGCTGGAACACTGAAGCTTTCTTT
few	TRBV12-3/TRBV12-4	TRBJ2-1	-	CASSLIPYEQFF	TGTGCCAGCAGTTTAATTCCATATGAGCAGTTCTTC
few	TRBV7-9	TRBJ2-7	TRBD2	CASSVLGGLKSYEQYF	TGTGCCAGCAGCGTCCTGGGAGGGTTGAAATCCTACGAGCAGTACTTC